Listed here is a single T cell receptor (beta chain). Its antigen is not known. The germline V and J ends were trimmed by 1 base and 5 bases, with 9 bases remaining between them. This CDR3 spans 13 amino acids. Germline CDR1 and CDR2: SGHVS and FQNEAQ. PCR primers comprised 60 Vbeta and 13 Jbeta primers. In the authors' methods: Roughly 10 million shared chains were among the 80 million or so unique TCR beta chains that a later analysis counted. This table comes from immunoSEQ multiplex PCR, and its TCRdb copy is limited to in-frame clones, with some not included. That table is the source of V, J and clone size, and D and trimming were worked out from the DNA. The table shows 150,000 to 200,000 clones, with 65% to 85% occurring only once. This record comes from a study of cytomegalovirus exposure and HLA in healthy donors. Study observations and caveats: A later analysis, which compared TCR beta chains of equal frequency, found the HLA-associated ones more clonally expanded.

The chain combines TRBV7-8 with TRBJ2-7, with D perhaps matching TRBD1 (6 bases). The clonotype originates from a man aged 35 to 55 in good health and CMV-seropositive. Input material: PBMCs. The CDR3 reads CASSLGRDNEQYF. In DNA form, the CDR3 reads TGTGCCAGCAGCTTAGGCAGGGACAACGAGCAGTACTTC.